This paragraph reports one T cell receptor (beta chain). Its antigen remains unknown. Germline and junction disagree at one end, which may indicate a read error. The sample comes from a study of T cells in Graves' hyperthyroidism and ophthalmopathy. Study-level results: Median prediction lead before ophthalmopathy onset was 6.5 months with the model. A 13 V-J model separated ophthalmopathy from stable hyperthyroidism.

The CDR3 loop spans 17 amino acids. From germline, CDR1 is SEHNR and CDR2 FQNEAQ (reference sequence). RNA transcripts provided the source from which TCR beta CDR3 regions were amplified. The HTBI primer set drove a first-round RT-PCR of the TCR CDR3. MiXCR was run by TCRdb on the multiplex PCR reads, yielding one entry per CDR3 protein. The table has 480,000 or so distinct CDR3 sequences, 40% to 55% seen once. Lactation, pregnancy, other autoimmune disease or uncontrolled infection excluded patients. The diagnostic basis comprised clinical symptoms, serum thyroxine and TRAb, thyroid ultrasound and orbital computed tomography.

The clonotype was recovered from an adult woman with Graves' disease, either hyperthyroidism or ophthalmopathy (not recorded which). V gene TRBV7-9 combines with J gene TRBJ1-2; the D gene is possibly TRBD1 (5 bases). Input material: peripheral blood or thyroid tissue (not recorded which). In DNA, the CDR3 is TGTGCCAGCAGCTTATTAAAGACAGCGAGGGGTAACGATGGCTACACCTTC. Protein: CASSLLKTARGNDGYTF.